The 20 T cell receptor beta chains below were found in one sample sequenced in a study of technical replicates of blood from a handful of donors. Clones were read by immunoSEQ multiplex PCR, and TCRdb kept only the in-frame ones, dropping some. The sample lists 65,000 to 90,000 clones, approximately 86% seen once, with about 5.1% in the top ten. The sequenced sample consisted of PBMCs. These receptors were collected from a human donor in good health. Some clones in this sample may be carry-over from other donors' samples.

The chain links TRBV5-6 to TRBJ1-1, with D unclear. Germline V gene sequence: CDR1 SGHDT, CDR2 YYEEEE. The CDR3 covers 13 residues. The V end was cut by 1 base, the J end by 0 bases, with 4 bases between. CDR3 amino acids: CASSLIMNTEAFF. CDR3 nucleotides: TGTGCCAGCAGCTTGATAATGAACACTGAAGCTTTCTTT.

The rearrangement joins TRBV9 to TRBJ2-6, with a tentative D call TRBD2 (6 bases). There are 16 residues in the CDR3. Trimming removed 3 bases at V and 3 bases at J, with 13 bases between. Germline assignment: CDR1 SGDLS and CDR2 YYNGEE. The DNA for the CDR3 is TGTGCCAGCAGCGCAAACAGGAGGGTTGGGGCCAACGTCCTGACTTTC. This codes for CASSANRRVGANVLTF.

V gene TRBV12-5 combines with J gene TRBJ2-3; D not certain. This CDR3 contains 17 residues. Germline V CDR1 and CDR2: LGHNT, FRNRAP. V gave up 5 bases and J gave up 0 bases, with 18 bases separating them. As DNA, the CDR3 is TGTGCTAGTGGTCCGTCCCTGGTCCAGGCTAGCACAGATACGCAGTATTTT. Amino acids: CASGPSLVQASTDTQYF. The complete variable domain, with remaining parts taken from reference TRBV12-5 and TRBJ2-3, reads DARVTQTPRHKVTEMGQEVTMRCQPILGHNTVFWYRQTMMQGLELLAYFRNRAPLDDSGMPKDRFSAEMPDATLATLKIQPSEPRDSAVYFCASGPSLVQASTDTQYFGPGTRLTVL.

The chain couples TRBV4-3 to TRBJ2-7, with TRBD1 matching 8 bases. Trimming at V came to 4 bases and at J to 3 bases, leaving 11 bases not matched to a gene. Germline assignment: CDR1 LGHNA and CDR2 YSLEER. The CDR3 has 16 residues. The CDR3 nucleotides are TGCGCCAGCAGCCCCAGTTTAAGGGGGACAGGCTACGAGCAGTACTTC. Translating it yields CASSPSLRGTGYEQYF.

The chain carries TRBV6-1 and TRBJ2-5; tentative D call: TRBD1 (6 bases). The CDR3 is 13 residues long. Trimming cost V 5 bases and J 7 bases, with 14 bases left between them. Germline CDR1 is MNHNS and CDR2 is SASEGT. The CDR3 loop reads CASSKEQGVTQYF. The CDR3 coding sequence is TGTGCCAGCAGTAAGGAACAGGGCGTGACCCAGTACTTC.

This clone was seen once. The chain recombines TRBV7-9 with TRBJ2-1, with a weak D call TRBD2 (6 bases). CDR3 length equals 14 residues. Trimming took off 8 bases at V and 9 bases at J, with 20 bases between the two ends. Germline lookup yields CDR1 SEHNR and CDR2 FQNEAQ (reference sequence). The CDR3 DNA reads as TGTGCCAGCCACCCAGGTTACGGGGGATTTGAGCAGTTCTTC. This encodes CASHPGYGGFEQFF.

The V call is TRBV6-5, the J call TRBJ2-7, with D possibly being TRBD2 (5 bases). The ends were cut back, 5 bases at V and 3 bases at J, with 8 bases in the middle. Germline CDR1 MNHEY, CDR2 SVGAGI. The CDR3 length is 12 residues. CDR3 loop: CASSDRGYEQYF. The CDR3 DNA reads as TGTGCCAGCAGTGACCGGGGCTACGAGCAGTACTTC.

V usage is TRBV5-1 and J usage is TRBJ2-7, with 9 nucleotides matching TRBD1. This CDR3 is built from 12 residues. V trimming: 4 bases; J trimming: 5 bases; junction bases outside the gene matches: 1. Per germline, CDR1 SGHRS and CDR2 YFSETQ. The CDR3, as DNA: TGCGCCAGCAGCAGGACAGGGGACGAGCAGTACTTC. Protein product: CASSRTGDEQYF.

The gene calls are TRBV10-3 and TRBJ2-3, with 11 bases that match TRBD1. CDR1 is ENHRY and CDR2 is SYGVKD in the germline V gene. The CDR3 runs to 14 residues. The V and J ends lost 11 bases and 0 bases, in that order; junction bases with no gene match: 4. The CDR3 bases are TGTGCCTCCCGGACAGGGGGCAGCACAGATACGCAGTATTTT. This gives the protein CASRTGGSTDTQYF.

A single count supports this clone. The J gene is TRBJ2-2, the V gene TRBV5-4; 8 nucleotides line up with TRBD2. With V trimmed by 5 bases and J by 3 bases, 6 bases remained unmatched. From germline, CDR1 is SGHNT and CDR2 YYREEE (reference sequence). The CDR3 runs 15 residues. The CDR3 loop reads CASRVSGSDTGELFF. Here the CDR3 DNA reads TGTGCCAGCAGGGTAAGCGGGAGCGACACCGGGGAGCTGTTTTTT.

This clone turned up a few times. The chain couples TRBV6-5 to TRBJ1-4; D is possibly TRBD1 (6 bases). In germline, CDR1 is MNHEY, CDR2 SVGAGI. This CDR3 is 14 amino acids long. The V gene lost 9 bases and the J gene lost 5 bases, with 16 bases spanning the gap. CDR3 bases: TGTGCCAGTTCGGACGGACAGTGGAATGAAAAACTGTTTTTT. It encodes CASSDGQWNEKLFF.

The rearrangement uses TRBV9 and TRBJ1-5; D remains ambiguous. The V and J ends lost 0 bases and 6 bases respectively, with 13 bases between them. Germline V gene data show CDR1 as SGDLS and CDR2 as YYNGEE. CDR3 length: 15 amino acids. CDR3 loop: CASSVDGFSGQPQHF. CDR3 in DNA: TGTGCCAGCAGCGTAGACGGGTTTAGCGGTCAGCCCCAGCATTTT. The whole variable domain, remainder taken from reference TRBV9 and TRBJ1-5, is DSGVTQTPKHLITATGQRVTLRCSPRSGDLSVYWYQQSLDQGLQFLIQYYNGEERAKGNILERFSAQQFPDLHSELNLSSLELGDSALYFCASSVDGFSGQPQHFGDGTRLSIL.

V and J are TRBV7-2 and TRBJ1-1, with 7 bases that match TRBD1. This CDR3 is 13 amino acids long. V shed 6 bases and J 4 bases; nucleotides not matched to a gene: 5. CDR1 and CDR2 (germline): SGHTA, FQGNSA. The CDR3 DNA reads as TGTGCCAGCAGTTTCCGACAGGGCACTGAAGCTTTCTTT. Translation: CASSFRQGTEAFF.

This chain uses TRBV11-2 with TRBJ2-1; 9 nucleotides agree with TRBD2. Germline V CDR1 and CDR2: SGHAT, FQNNGV. The CDR3 runs 14 residues. V trimming: 3 bases; J trimming: 6 bases; junction bases outside the gene matches: 3. The CDR3 spells CASSFSGRGNEQFF. The CDR3 region has the DNA TGTGCCAGCAGCTTTAGCGGGAGAGGCAATGAGCAGTTCTTC.

This CDR3 reads CASSPYDWQGALEQYF. DNA for the CDR3: TGTGCCAGCAGTCCTTACGATTGGCAGGGGGCCCTCGAGCAGTACTTC. This rearrangement joins TRBV28 to TRBJ2-7; TRBD1 matches 8 bases. The germline gives CDR1 MDHEN, CDR2 SYDVKM. This CDR3 spans 16 amino acids. The V and J ends lost 5 bases and 6 bases, in that order; junction bases with no gene match: 15.

The table lists this clone with a count of one. The genes are TRBV29-1 and TRBJ2-1; tentatively, D is TRBD1 (6 bases). This CDR3 spans 15 amino acids. Germline assignment: CDR1 SQVTM and CDR2 ANQGSEA. V lost 7 bases and J lost 0, with 16 bases in between. The CDR3 coding sequence is TGCAGCGCCGTAGAAGACAGGAGCTCCTACAATGAGCAGTTCTTC. This codes for CSAVEDRSSYNEQFF.

The V gene is TRBV6-5, the J gene TRBJ2-5; D not certain. This CDR3 region has 11 residues. V lost 6 bases to trimming and J lost 2 bases, with 4 bases between them. Germline assignment: CDR1 MNHEY and CDR2 SVGAGI. In nucleotides, the CDR3 is TGTGCCAGCAGATCACAAGAGACCCAGTACTTC. This sequence encodes CASRSQETQYF.

The chain has TRBV4-3 and TRBJ2-7, with 8 bases that match TRBD1. The V segment lost 3 bases and the J segment 7 bases; nucleotides outside the gene matches: 14. Germline V gives CDR1 LGHNA, CDR2 YSLEER. This CDR3 spans 16 amino acids. The CDR3 bases are TGCGCCAGCAGCCAGGTCATCGCGTCAGGGGGCTCGGAGCAGTACTTC. It encodes CASSQVIASGGSEQYF.

This clone was picked up one time. CDR3: CATSRVGQGYNEQFF. CDR3 in DNA: TGTGCCACCAGCAGAGTTGGACAGGGATACAATGAGCAGTTCTTC. V usage is TRBV15 and J usage is TRBJ2-1; TRBD1 matches at 8 bases. V was clipped by 1 base and J by 4 bases; unmatched bases: 3. Germline V CDR1 and CDR2: LNHNV, YYDKDF (reference sequence). CDR3 length equals 15 residues.

J is TRBJ1-2 and V is TRBV9, with D perhaps TRBD1 (6 bases). The V end was cut by 0 bases, the J end by 8 bases, with 17 bases between. The CDR3 has 15 amino acids. The germline V gene has CDR1 SGDLS and CDR2 YYNGEE. The CDR3 region is CASSVDPQSRGGYTF. The CDR3 DNA reads as TGTGCCAGCAGCGTAGATCCCCAGTCCAGGGGCGGCTACACCTTC.